This is a list of T cell receptor beta chains from one sample in a study of T cell responses to AZD1222 COVID-19 vaccine. The repertoire was sequenced with immunoSEQ multiplex PCR; TCRdb's copy has only in-frame clones and lacks some. The data show roughly 100,000 clones, with around 91% seen just once and roughly 8% held by the top ten. Source: peripheral blood, taken 28 days after the second AZD1222 dose. The source is an adult who received the AZD1222 COVID-19 vaccine. CDR3s include the opening cysteine and the closing phenylalanine or tryptophan.

TRBJ1-1 | TRBV11-3 | 13 | CASSQGTGQEAFF
TRBJ2-5 | TRBV30 | 17 | CAWSLGTAGQVGETQYF
TRBJ1-5 | TRBV19 | 14 | CASSTGQGNQPQHF
TRBJ2-1 | TRBV7-2 | 16 | CASSLVLGTNYNEQFF
TRBJ1-4 | TRBV18 | 13 | CASSWQTNEKLFF
TRBJ1-2 | TRBV21-1 | 11 | CASSKDRGYTF
TRBJ1-1 | TRBV6-5 | 13 | CASFPTGPTEAFF
TRBJ2-1 | TRBV18 | 16 | CASSPSGLWPSNEQFF
TRBJ1-1 | TRBV19 | 12 | CASSLRDTEAFF
TRBJ1-2 | TRBV5-1 | 13 | CASSEDGDYGYTF
TRBJ2-7 | TRBV18 | 13 | CASSRASGSEQYF
TRBJ1-1 | TRBV15 | 16 | CATSSSRTGSNTEAFF
TRBJ1-6 | TRBV2 | 14 | CASSTDRGRSPLHF
TRBJ1-2 | TRBV7-9 | 15 | CASSPYNTRGYGYTF
TRBJ2-1 | TRBV6-5 | 15 | CASSYSTGRKNEQFF
TRBJ1-1 | TRBV6-6 | 14 | CASSWSGMYTEAFF
TRBJ1-2 | TRBV18 | 15 | CASTAGTSGVYGYTF
TRBJ2-1 | TRBV29-1 | 15 | CSVGGRAEPYNEQFF
TRBJ2-1 | TRBV7-2 | 16 | CASRSGTSGGASEQFF
TRBJ1-5 | TRBV18 | 13 | CASSPGYNQPQHF
TRBJ1-3 | TRBV19 | 17 | CASSRAGLAYSGNTIYF
TRBJ2-7 | TRBV9 | 15 | CASSVESGGTYEQYF
TRBJ2-2 | TRBV7-9 | 13 | CASSFFDTGELFF
TRBJ2-1 | TRBV27 | 12 | CASRRGGNEQFF
TRBJ1-6 | TRBV18 | 15 | CASSPVGGYNSPLHF
TRBJ2-5 | TRBV4-3 | 16 | CASSRGTSGSPGPQYF
TRBJ1-1 | TRBV7-8 | 15 | CASSLAQPAETEAFF
TRBJ1-3 | TRBV27 | 14 | CASSFGGPGNTIYF
TRBJ1-6 | TRBV11-2 | 13 | CASSLGRESPLHF
TRBJ1-5 | TRBV27 | 17 | CASSTRPTGGGNQPQHF
TRBJ2-2 | TRBV6-4 | 15 | CASSLGQADTGELFF
TRBJ1-2 | TRBV6-5 | 14 | CASSYAGLAYGYTF
TRBJ2-2 | TRBV2 | 14 | CASNAQAWGGELFF
TRBJ1-1 | TRBV27 | 14 | CASSRQGRNTEAFF
TRBJ1-1 | TRBV24-1 | 13 | CATSAPGGTEAFF
TRBJ2-1 | TRBV11-3 | 13 | CASRSRAGGEQFF
TRBJ1-6 | TRBV2 | 18 | CASSELGQGVDYNSPLHF
TRBJ1-4 | TRBV6-5 | 15 | CASSSQGARDEKLFF
TRBJ1-5 | TRBV6-5 | 13 | CASSFGGHQPQHF
TRBJ1-1 | TRBV9 | 15 | CASSYTPQRNTEAFF
TRBJ1-2 | TRBV19 | 13 | CASSPQGWWGYTF
TRBJ1-4 | TRBV5-4 | 14 | CASSLAGGREKLFF
TRBJ2-2 | TRBV9 | 16 | CASSFGLAANTGELFF
TRBJ2-2 | TRBV21-1 | 18 | CASSKGGSGGPYTGELFF
TRBJ1-1 | TRBV7-2 | 17 | CASSLGPLWGARAEAFF
TRBJ1-1 | TRBV30 | 14 | CAWRLMGVWTEAFF
TRBJ2-7 | TRBV19 | 14 | CASSIAQGWFEQYF
TRBJ2-7 | TRBV11-3 | 15 | CASSLSSGGNYEQYF
TRBJ2-3 | TRBV6-4 | 14 | CASSESVGLDTQYF